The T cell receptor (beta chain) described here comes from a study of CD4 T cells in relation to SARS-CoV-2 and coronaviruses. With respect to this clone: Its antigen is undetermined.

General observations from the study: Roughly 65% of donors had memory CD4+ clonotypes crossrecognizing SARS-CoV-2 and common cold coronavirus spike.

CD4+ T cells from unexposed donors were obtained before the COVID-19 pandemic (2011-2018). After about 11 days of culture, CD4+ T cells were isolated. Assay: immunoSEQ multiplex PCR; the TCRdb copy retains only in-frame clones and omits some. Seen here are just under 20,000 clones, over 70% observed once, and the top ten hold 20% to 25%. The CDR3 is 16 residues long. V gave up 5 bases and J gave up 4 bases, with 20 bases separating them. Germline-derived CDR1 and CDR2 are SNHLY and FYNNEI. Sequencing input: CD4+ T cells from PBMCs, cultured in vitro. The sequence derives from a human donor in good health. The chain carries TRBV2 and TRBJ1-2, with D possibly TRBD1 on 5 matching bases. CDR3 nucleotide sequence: TGTGCCAGCAGTTCGATCCGGGACGGAGACTTCTATGGCTACACCTTC. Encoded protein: CASSSIRDGDFYGYTF.